The source of this TCR beta chain is a study of a mutant IDH1 vaccine in newly diagnosed glioma. Study background: Vaccines began 4-6 weeks after radiotherapy alone, or with temozolomide cycles. Previous treatment comprised radiotherapy, temozolomide, or both, mostly both. Study-wide results and caveats: Apparently unrelated to pseudoprogression were changes in the top peripheral T cell clonotypes.

As for time point: week 35, safety follow-up. In the vaccine, a single dose held 300 ug of the mutant IDH1 20-mer peptide, along with topical imiquimod. Across weeks 1, 3, 5, 7, 11, 15, 19 and 23, patients received a vaccination each time, eight in all. Data came from immunoSEQ multiplex PCR; TCRdb stores just in-frame clones and leaves some out. This repertoire shows about 64,000 clones, 74% found once; its top ten account for roughly 5%. This CDR3 is built from 16 residues. Trimming left V 5 bases short and J 3 bases short, with 20 bases between. Germline V CDR1 and CDR2: SGHVS, FQNEAQ. As to this clone: Its antigen is currently unknown.

The source of this sequence is a man aged 50 to 59 with glioma. V gene TRBV7-8 combines with J gene TRBJ2-7; TRBD1 is a possible D gene (5 bases). Sequencing used PBMCs, obtained from a glioma patient whose treatment included an IDH1 peptide vaccine. The CDR3 is CASSAEGWGRGYEQYF. The CDR3, as DNA: TGTGCCAGCAGCGCAGAAGGATGGGGTAGGGGCTACGAGCAGTACTTC.